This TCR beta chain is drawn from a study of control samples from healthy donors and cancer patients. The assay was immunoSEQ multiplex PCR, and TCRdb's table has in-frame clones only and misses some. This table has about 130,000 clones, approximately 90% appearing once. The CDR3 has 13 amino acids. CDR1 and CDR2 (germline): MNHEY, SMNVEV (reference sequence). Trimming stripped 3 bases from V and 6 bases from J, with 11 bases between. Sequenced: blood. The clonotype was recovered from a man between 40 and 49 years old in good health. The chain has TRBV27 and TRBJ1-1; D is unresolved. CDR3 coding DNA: TGTGCCAGCAGTTTCCAAGGAAGCTCTGAAGCTTTCTTT. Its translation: CASSFQGSSEAFF.